The next 9 T cell receptor beta chains were all read from a single sample in a study of blood T cell repertoires in COVID-19. Using immunoSEQ multiplex PCR, the repertoire was profiled, and TCRdb retains in-frame clones only, with some absent. This table holds 110,000 to 150,000 clones, about 90% found once. The specimen sequenced was PBMCs or T cells enriched from blood (not recorded which). The receptors stem from a man aged 55 to 70 who had recovered from COVID-19.

The chain uses TRBV3-1 (or the pseudogene TRBV3-2) and TRBJ2-1; tentatively, D is TRBD1 (6 bases). V dropped 0 bases and J dropped 0 bases, with 12 bases sitting between them. In germline, CDR1 is LGHDT, CDR2 YNNKEL (reference sequence). CDR3 length: 17 residues. The CDR3 DNA reads TGTGCCAGCAGCCAAGAGACGGCCAGGGGCTCCTACAATGAGCAGTTCTTC. The encoded protein is CASSQETARGSYNEQFF.

The chain uses TRBV2 and TRBJ1-2; D may be TRBD1 (6 bases). This CDR3 spans 15 amino acids. CDR1 SNHLY and CDR2 FYNNEI come from the germline V gene. Trimming cost V 1 base and J 4 bases, with 13 bases left between them. CDR3 in amino acids: CASSEGPRGGYGYTF. Here the CDR3 DNA reads TGTGCCAGCAGTGAAGGTCCCAGGGGCGGCTATGGCTACACCTTC. Supplemented by reference TRBV2 and TRBJ1-2, the full variable domain reads EPEVTQTPSHQVTQMGQEVILRCVPISNHLYFYWYRQILGQKVEFLVSFYNNEISEKSEIFDDQFSVERPDGSNFTLKIRSTKLEDSAMYFCASSEGPRGGYGYTFGSGTRLTVV.

The genes are TRBV6-5 and TRBJ1-3; 8 nucleotides match TRBD1. The V segment lost 6 bases and the J segment 0 bases; nucleotides outside the gene matches: 4. This CDR3 comprises 15 residues. The V gene's germline CDR1 is MNHEY and CDR2 SVGAGI. In nucleotides, the CDR3 is TGTGCCAGCAGGACACAGGGGGTCTCTGGAAACACCATATATTTT. Its protein is CASRTQGVSGNTIYF.

V and J are TRBV21-1 and TRBJ2-5; TRBD1, as called in the table, went unchecked against the DNA. TRBV21-1 is given as a pseudogene. The CDR3 loop spans 15 amino acids. CDR3 loop: CASSKADRNQETQYF. DNA of the CDR3: TGTGCCAGCAGCAAAGCCGACAGAAACCAAGAGACCCAGTACTTC.

This clone was picked up a small number of times. The chain joins TRBV25-1 to TRBJ2-5; D might be TRBD1 (6 bases). The CDR3 contains 15 residues. Germline V gene data show CDR1 as MGHDK and CDR2 as SYGVNS. Trimming shortened V by 6 bases and J by 5 bases, and 19 bases separated the two germline ends. As DNA, the CDR3 is TGTGCCAGCAGGGGATTTACAGGGCTGCGCGAGACCCAGTACTTC. Translated: CASRGFTGLRETQYF.

The chain carries TRBV5-6 and TRBJ1-5, with TRBD1 as a possible D gene (5 bases). Trimming pared 2 bases from V and 5 bases from J, leaving 8 bases between. In germline, CDR1 is SGHDT, CDR2 YYEEEE. This CDR3 comprises 13 residues. This chain's CDR3 is CASSLRGYQPQHF. As DNA, the CDR3 is TGTGCCAGCAGCTTAAGGGGATATCAGCCCCAGCATTTT.

The J gene is TRBJ2-7, the V gene TRBV18; TRBD1 agrees at 7 bases. CDR1 is KGHSH, CDR2 LQKENI, per germline. This CDR3 has 16 amino acids. V lost 1 base to trimming and J lost 2 bases; unmatched junction nucleotides: 8. CDR3 sequence reads: CASSPLYPTGAYEQYF. The CDR3 coding sequence is TGTGCCAGCTCACCACTATACCCAACAGGGGCCTACGAGCAGTACTTC.

The rearrangement joins TRBV21-1 to TRBJ1-2. TRBV21-1 counts as a pseudogene. The CDR3 is made up of 13 amino acids. DNA for the CDR3: TGTGCCAGCTCGGGCGGGGCAGACTATGGCTACACCTTC. This encodes CASSGGADYGYTF.

The chain combines TRBV27 with TRBJ1-2; TRBD1 is a possible D gene (5 bases). The V gene's germline CDR1 is MNHEY and CDR2 SMNVEV (reference sequence). The CDR3 runs to 13 residues. V was trimmed by 6 bases and J by 6 bases, leaving 14 bases between them. The CDR3 nucleotides read TGTGCCAGCAGCCGGAACCCCAGGGATGGCTACACCTTC. It encodes CASSRNPRDGYTF.